The 30 T cell receptor beta chains below all came from one sample that was sequenced in a study of tumor-infiltrating lymphocytes in primary liver carcinoma. TCR beta cDNA came from around 500 ng total RNA, primed with a constant-region primer. A slightly modified ARM-PCR protocol with three nested multiplex PCR rounds produced these TCR beta libraries. PCR rounds one and two used TRBV1-TRBV30 forward primers with a C-beta reverse primer for 10 cycles each. TCRdb re-derived calls from the multiplex PCR reads in MiXCR, one entry per CDR3 protein. The repertoire holds around 330,000 distinct CDR3 sequences, roughly 60% seen once, with roughly 9% in the top ten. The study extracted blood RNA from unsorted whole blood and also extracted germline DNA. Sequences were obtained from peripheral blood. Receptors originate from a man aged 35 to 55 with primary liver carcinoma and hepatitis B virus infection.

This clonotype was seen a handful of times. A single base separates this from a much larger clone, so it may be a read error. The V and J genes are TRBV29-1 and TRBJ1-6, with D maybe TRBD1 (5 bases). Looked up from germline, CDR1 is SQVTM and CDR2 is ANQGSEA. This CDR3 is built from 13 residues. The DNA of the CDR3 is TGCAGCGCCCAGGGAGGTACAAATTCACACCTCCACTTT. Its protein is CSAQGGTNSHLHF.

Concerning this clonotype: A much larger clone differs from this one at a single base, so this may be a read error. The chain has TRBV29-1 and TRBJ2-1; D ambiguous. The CDR3 is 14 amino acids. Trimming shortened V by 8 bases and J by 0 bases, and 14 bases separated the two germline ends. Germline loops: CDR1 SQVTM, CDR2 ANQGSEA. The CDR3 DNA reads TGCAGCAGCGAGAGTTCAAGCTCCTACAATGAGCAGTTCTTC. This sequence encodes CSSESSSSYNEQFF.

The chain has TRBV12-3 or TRBV12-4 and TRBJ1-2; D unresolved. V gave up 5 bases and J gave up 0 bases, with 13 bases separating them. The CDR3 runs 15 residues. CDR3 nucleotides: TGTGCCAGCAGTCAGACATGGATTACTAACTATGGCTACACCTTC. Protein product: CASSQTWITNYGYTF.

This clonotype was seen ten or more times. The V call is TRBV29-1, the J call TRBJ2-6, with D possibly TRBD1 on 6 matching bases. CDR1 and CDR2 from the germline V gene are SQVTM and ANQGSEA. This CDR3 has 16 residues. Trimming stripped 6 bases from V and 0 bases from J, with 15 bases between. CDR3 in amino acids: CSVRTTGSSGANVLTF. The CDR3 nucleotides read TGCAGCGTAAGAACTACAGGGAGCTCTGGGGCCAACGTCCTGACTTTC.

This clonotype was observed a single time. Sequence at one end of the junction differs from germline and may be a read error. V and J are TRBV6-1 and TRBJ2-2; D is ambiguous. This CDR3 is 15 amino acids long. The germline V gene has CDR1 MNHNS and CDR2 SASEGT. CDR3 sequence reads: CASSLPAPNTRELFF. CDR3 DNA: TGTGCCAGCAGCCTCCCGGCTCCGAACACCAGGGAGCTGTTTTTT.

The chain employs TRBV11-2 and TRBJ2-6; tentative D call: TRBD2 (5 bases). The germline CDR1 and CDR2 sequences are SGHAT and FQNNGV. Trimming removed 4 bases at V and 0 bases at J, with 7 bases between. The CDR3 runs 15 residues. CDR3 loop: CASSSGSSGANVLTF. DNA for the CDR3: TGTGCCAGCAGCTCGGGGTCCTCTGGGGCCAACGTCCTGACTTTC.

The J gene is TRBJ2-2, the V gene TRBV5-1, with D tentatively TRBD2 (6 bases). The germline CDR1 and CDR2 sequences are SGHRS and YFSETQ. Trimming cost V 2 bases and J 0 bases, with 11 bases left between them. The CDR3 runs to 16 residues. As DNA, the CDR3 is TGCGCCAGCAGCTTCCCGACGGGGGCGAACACCGGGGAGCTGTTTTTT. Protein sequence: CASSFPTGANTGELFF.

The sample holds many counts of this clonotype. V gene TRBV12-3 or TRBV12-4 combines with J gene TRBJ1-1, with D possibly matching TRBD1 (5 bases). V was trimmed by 3 bases and J by 0 bases, leaving 11 bases between them. The CDR3 is 15 residues long. The DNA of the CDR3 is TGTGCCAGCAGTTTTGCCGGGACGGTGAACACTGAAGCTTTCTTT. Translation: CASSFAGTVNTEAFF.

This clonotype has ten or more counts. The CDR3 is CASSSGGDQPQHF. As DNA, the CDR3 is TGTGCCAGCAGCTCGGGGGGGGATCAGCCCCAGCATTTT. The rearrangement uses TRBV5-4 and TRBJ1-5, with D perhaps matching TRBD1 (5 bases). Germline CDR1 and CDR2: SGHNT and YYREEE (reference sequence). This CDR3 has 13 residues. V lost 3 bases to trimming and J lost 5 bases, with 9 bases between them.

As concerns this clonotype: The junction differs from germline at one of its ends, possibly a read error. The V gene is TRBV7-8, the J gene TRBJ2-1; D is undetermined. The CDR3 runs 14 residues. Germline V gene sequence: CDR1 SGHVS, CDR2 FQNEAQ. The CDR3 DNA reads TGTGCCAACAGCTTAGAGGTGCTCGTAGGTGAGCAGTTCTTC. Its translation: CANSLEVLVGEQFF.

The table lists this clonotype with many counts. The V call is TRBV7-8, the J call TRBJ2-1; 9 positions match TRBD2. Germline lookup yields CDR1 SGHVS and CDR2 FQNEAQ. The CDR3 covers 17 residues. The junction had 7 bases not matched to a gene; V was cut back by 1 base and J by 3 bases. The CDR3 spells CASSLEASGAIYNEQFF. The CDR3 DNA is TGTGCCAGCAGCTTAGAAGCTAGCGGGGCCATCTACAATGAGCAGTTCTTC.

In the case of this clonotype: This could be a read error, since a much larger clone is one nucleotide away. The gene calls are TRBV4-3 and TRBJ2-7; 9 nucleotides line up with TRBD1. This CDR3 is 16 amino acids long. Germline CDR1 and CDR2: LGHNA and YSLEER. The CDR3 reads CASSQDLGTGLDERYF. The DNA of the CDR3 is TGCGCCAGCAGCCAAGATCTGGGGACAGGGTTGGACGAGCGGTACTTC.

The genes are TRBV11-2 and TRBJ2-1; 7 bases agree with TRBD2. Germline loops: CDR1 SGHAT, CDR2 FQNNGV. The J segment lost 8 bases and the V segment lost 2 bases, leaving 6 bases of the junction unmatched. CDR3 size: 14 residues. CDR3 region: CASSLWEGHDEQFF. The DNA of the CDR3 is TGTGCCAGCAGCTTATGGGAGGGCCACGATGAGCAGTTCTTC.

Concerning this clonotype itself: A read error may be the cause here, since a much bigger clone is one base away. In DNA, the CDR3 is TGTGCCAGCAGCCCCGACCCCTCCTACAATGAGAAGTTCTTC. This codes for CASSPDPSYNEKFF. The chain combines TRBV6-2 or TRBV6-3 with TRBJ2-1, with no clear D. CDR1 is MNHEY, CDR2 SVGEGT, per germline. The CDR3 has 14 amino acids.

This clonotype was seen at least ten times. The chain recombines TRBV4-2 with TRBJ2-1; D gene ambiguous. There are 16 residues in the CDR3. Germline CDR1 and CDR2: LGHNA and YNFKEQ. Trimming left V 1 base short and J 5 bases short, with 15 bases between. Here the CDR3 reads CASSQAEVAVDNEQFF. The DNA of the CDR3 is TGTGCCAGCAGCCAAGCTGAGGTGGCCGTAGACAATGAGCAGTTCTTC.

This clonotype was seen more than once but under ten times. CDR3 amino acids: CASSLFTGDSYEQYF. The CDR3 bases are TGTGCCAGCAGTTTATTTACAGGGGACTCCTACGAGCAGTACTTC. The rearrangement links TRBV28 to TRBJ2-7, with 7 bases aligning to TRBD1. Losses at the gene ends were 1 base for V and 0 bases for J; bases not matched to a gene: 3. The CDR3 covers 15 residues. CDR1 is MDHEN and CDR2 is SYDVKM in the germline V gene.

For the CDR3, the DNA is TGTGCCATCAGCCCGGGACTAGCGGGACGTGGCACGCAGTATTTT. Protein product: CAISPGLAGRGTQYF. The V and J genes are TRBV10-3 and TRBJ2-3, with 13 bases identical to TRBD2. The CDR3 is 15 amino acids. J was trimmed by 9 bases and V by 6 bases; bases with no gene match: 9. Germline values: CDR1 ENHRY, CDR2 SYGVKD.

Comments on this clonotype: This may be a read error: a much more frequent sequence differs by one nucleotide. The rearrangement joins TRBV6-1 to TRBJ1-1, with D possibly being TRBD1 (6 bases). The CDR3 has 14 residues. Germline CDR1 reads MNHNS; CDR2 reads SASEGT. CDR3 protein: CASSDTGTITETFF. In DNA, the CDR3 is TGTGCCAGCAGTGATACAGGGACGATCACTGAAACTTTCTTT.

This clonotype appeared many times. The chain has TRBV6-5 and TRBJ1-1, with TRBD1 as a possible D gene (5 bases). The CDR3 consists of 13 residues. CDR1 and CDR2 (germline): MNHEY, SVGAGI. With 3 bases removed from V and 3 bases from J, the gap between germline ends came to 8 bases. Here the CDR3 DNA reads TGTGCCAGCAGTTATCCGGGGGACACTGAAGCTTTCTTT. Residues: CASSYPGDTEAFF.

The chain couples TRBV24-1 to TRBJ2-1; 8 nucleotides agree with TRBD1. The CDR3 is made up of 13 amino acids. CDR1 and CDR2 (germline): KGHDR, SFDVKD. The J segment lost 5 bases and the V segment lost 12 bases, leaving 8 bases of the junction unmatched. The CDR3 DNA reads TGTGCCGCTCGTGGACAGGGAAACAATGAGCAGTTCTTC. This encodes CAARGQGNNEQFF.

This clonotype turned up a few times. A much larger clone sits a single nucleotide away, making a read error possible. V usage is TRBV6-5 and J usage is TRBJ2-7; TRBD1 matches 7 bases. The junction had 10 bases not matched to a gene; V was cut back by 8 bases and J by 9 bases. Germline assignment: CDR1 MNHEY and CDR2 SVGAGI. The CDR3 has 12 amino acids. CDR3: CASWTVAGGQYF. The DNA for the CDR3 is TGTGCCAGCTGGACGGTGGCAGGGGGGCAGTACTTC.

This chain joins TRBV7-8 and TRBJ1-2; D call uncertain. Between the trimmed V and J ends, which lost 5 bases and 4 bases, there was a span of 5 bases. The germline gives CDR1 SGHVS, CDR2 FQNEAQ. The CDR3 consists of 11 residues. The DNA of the CDR3 is TGTGCCAGCAGCACCCCCTATGGCTACACCTTC. It encodes CASSTPYGYTF.

To note about this clonotype: A much larger clone differs by one base, so this may be a read error. Here the CDR3 omits its conserved ending phenylalanine or tryptophan, so a read error is the likely source. This chain joins TRBV6-2 or TRBV6-3 and TRBJ2-3; TRBD1 aligns across 8 bases. The CDR3 covers 15 residues. V was clipped by 6 bases and J by 2 bases; unmatched bases: 7. Germline V gene lookup returns CDR1 MNHEY and CDR2 SVGEGT. CDR3 bases: TGTGCCAGCAGATCCGGGACAGGCTACACAGATACGCAGTATGTT. It codes for CASRSGTGYTDTQYV.

This chain connects TRBV30 to TRBJ1-2; no reliable D call. The V end lost 7 bases, the J end lost 4 bases, and 19 bases lay between the germline ends. This CDR3 has 14 residues. CDR1 and CDR2 (germline): GTSNPN, SVGIG (reference sequence). The CDR3 bases are TGTGCCTCGTTGAAAGACGCCTCCGGCTATGGCTACACCTTC. This gives the protein CASLKDASGYGYTF.

This clonotype was recorded only once. At one boundary the junction diverges from the germline segment, which might be a read error. The rearrangement joins TRBV5-4 to TRBJ2-7; 10 positions agree with TRBD2. The CDR3 is 15 residues long. CDR1 SGHNT and CDR2 YYREEE come from the germline V gene (reference sequence). In DNA form, the CDR3 reads TGTGCCAGCAGCTTGCCGAGCGGGAGGGCCTACAAGCAGTACTTC. Translation gives CASSLPSGRAYKQYF.

Comment on this clonotype: The conserved phenylalanine or tryptophan is not found at the CDR3 terminus, so this likely reflects a read error. V and J are TRBV6-1 and TRBJ2-6, with 8 bases aligning to TRBD2. V was clipped by 1 base and J by 5 bases; unmatched bases: 1. Germline values: CDR1 MNHNS, CDR2 SASEGT. The CDR3 runs to 15 residues. The CDR3 here is CASSEGGGRANVLTL. The CDR3 DNA reads TGTGCCAGCAGTGAAGGCGGGGGGAGGGCCAACGTCCTGACTCTC.

This clonotype has at least ten counts. The rearrangement joins TRBV4-3 to TRBJ2-5, with 7 bases fitting TRBD1. Germline CDR1 and CDR2: LGHNA and YSLEER. This CDR3 spans 15 amino acids. V gave up 2 bases and J gave up 5 bases; unmatched junction bases: 8. The CDR3 DNA sequence: TGCGCCAGCAGCCAAATGGGACAGTTACAGGAGACCCAGTACTTC. This codes for CASSQMGQLQETQYF.

This clonotype was seen more than once but under ten times. CDR3 protein: CASSLAGVAGNTIYF. The CDR3 DNA reads TGTGCCAGCAGCTTAGCGGGGGTCGCTGGAAACACCATATATTTT. V and J are TRBV7-8 and TRBJ1-3; D may be TRBD1 (5 bases). The CDR3 totals 15 residues. V was cut by 0 bases and J by 2 bases, with 8 bases left in between. Germline CDR1 SGHVS, CDR2 FQNEAQ.

This clonotype was seen repeatedly, ten times or more. The genes are TRBV29-1 and TRBJ2-2, with a possible D match to TRBD2 (6 bases). The V and J ends lost 6 bases and 7 bases respectively, with 15 bases between them. The CDR3 is 13 amino acids. Germline-derived CDR1 and CDR2 are SQVTM and ANQGSEA. The CDR3 loop is CSVRGLLNGELFF. In nucleotides, the CDR3 is TGCAGCGTACGGGGACTGTTGAACGGGGAGCTGTTTTTT.

Note on this clonotype: With a much larger clone just one base away, this may be a read error. The chain joins TRBV6-1 to TRBJ1-2; possible D gene TRBD1, 5 bases. This CDR3 has 20 residues. The V and J ends lost 4 bases and 3 bases respectively, with 30 bases between them. CDR1 and CDR2 (germline): MNHNS, SASEGT. The DNA of the CDR3 is TGTGCCAGCAGTGGCGGGGCCAAAAGAATTCACAGAGGCACTCACTATGGCTACACCTTC. Protein sequence: CASSGGAKRIHRGTHYGYTF.